The 3 T cell receptor beta chains presented below share a single source sample, sequenced in a study of PD-1 blockade in classical Hodgkin lymphoma. Assay: immunoSEQ multiplex PCR; the TCRdb copy retains only in-frame clones and omits some. Among 40,000 to 65,000 clones listed, approximately 89% were seen once. The sample's time point: cycle 4 day 1 (C4D1), after 5 to 7 weeks of nivolumab. Every patient relapsed after autologous stem cell transplantation, and brentuximab vedotin exposure varied. The starting material was peripheral blood mononuclear cells (PBMCs), obtained before the fourth cycle of nivolumab. The source of these receptors is a human donor with classical Hodgkin lymphoma.

The V gene is TRBV4-3, the J gene TRBJ2-5; D unresolved. Germline CDR1 reads LGHNA; CDR2 reads YSLEER. Trimming stripped 0 bases from V and 0 bases from J, with 14 bases between. CDR3 length: 17 amino acids. CDR3 amino acids: CASSQEFRGKYQETQYF. CDR3 in DNA: TGCGCCAGCAGCCAAGAATTCCGAGGCAAGTACCAAGAGACCCAGTACTTC.

The V gene is TRBV15, the J gene TRBJ2-5; D not resolved. V lost 3 bases and J lost 2, with 7 bases in between. The CDR3 is made up of 13 amino acids. Germline lookup yields CDR1 LNHNV and CDR2 YYDKDF (reference sequence). Written as DNA, the CDR3 is TGTGCCACCAGCAGGGGGATACAAGAGACCCAGTACTTC. This encodes CATSRGIQETQYF.

The gene calls are TRBV5-1 and TRBJ2-6; 10 positions agree with TRBD2. The CDR3 length is 17 residues. V gave up 0 bases and J gave up 3 bases; unmatched junction bases: 3. Germline V gene sequence: CDR1 SGHRS, CDR2 YFSETQ. This CDR3 is CASSLALAGVGANVLTF. CDR3 bases: TGCGCCAGCAGCTTGGCGCTAGCGGGGGTTGGGGCCAACGTCCTGACTTTC.